The TCR beta chain described here comes from a study of graft-versus-host responses after intestinal transplantation. Sequenced by immunoSEQ multiplex PCR; TCRdb stores in-frame clones only, minus some. The data show roughly 80,000 clones, around 87% seen once. With respect to this clone: Its antigen is currently unknown. This same CDR3 is encoded by further DNA sequences in the sample.

The CDR3 extends over 15 amino acids. CDR1 is MDHEN and CDR2 is SYDVKM in the germline V gene. V gave up 5 bases and J gave up 6 bases, with 14 bases separating them. General observations from the study: Allografts carried high graft-versus-host to host-versus-graft clonal ratios in patients having graft-donor T cell macrochimerism.

The sequenced sample was unstimulated CD8+ T cells sorted from spleen or lymph node cells, obtained before transplant. The rearrangement links TRBV28 to TRBJ1-6, with D possibly being TRBD1 (6 bases). The source is a human donor who was the organ donor for an intestinal transplant. CDR3 sequence (DNA): TGTGCCAGCAGTGCCGGGACACTCCTTAATTCACCCCTCCACTTT. Its translation is CASSAGTLLNSPLHF.